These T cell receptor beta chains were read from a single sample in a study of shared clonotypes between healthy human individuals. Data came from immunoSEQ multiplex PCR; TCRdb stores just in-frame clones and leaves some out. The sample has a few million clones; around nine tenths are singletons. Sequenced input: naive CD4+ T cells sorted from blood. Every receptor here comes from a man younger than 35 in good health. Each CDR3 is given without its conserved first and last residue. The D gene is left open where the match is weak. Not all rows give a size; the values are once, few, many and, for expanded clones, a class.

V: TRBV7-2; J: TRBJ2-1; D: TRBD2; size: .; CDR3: ASSPFSGGDNEQF
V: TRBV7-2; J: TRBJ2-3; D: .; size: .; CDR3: ASSLQGPDTQY
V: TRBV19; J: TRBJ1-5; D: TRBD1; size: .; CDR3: ASRAQGIGNQPQH
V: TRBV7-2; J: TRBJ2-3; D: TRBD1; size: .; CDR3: ASTLGDSSTDTQY
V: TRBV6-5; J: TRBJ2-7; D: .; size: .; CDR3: ASKGGYEQY
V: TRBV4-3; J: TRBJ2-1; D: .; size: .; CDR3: ASSHDRLNYNEQF
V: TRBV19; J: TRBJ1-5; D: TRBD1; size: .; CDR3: ASRDRDRGFRNQPQH
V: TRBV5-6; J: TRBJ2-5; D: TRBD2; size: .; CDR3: ASSLGVGAGGETQY
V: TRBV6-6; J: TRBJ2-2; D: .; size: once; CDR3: ASRTSTGELF
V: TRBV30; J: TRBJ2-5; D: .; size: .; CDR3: ASRRVRETQY
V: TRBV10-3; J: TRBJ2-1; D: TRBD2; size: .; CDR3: ATGGGREGYNEQF
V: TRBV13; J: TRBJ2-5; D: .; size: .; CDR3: ASSHRLTHYQETQY
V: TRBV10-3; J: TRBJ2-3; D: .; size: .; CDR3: AISESGLMNTDTQY
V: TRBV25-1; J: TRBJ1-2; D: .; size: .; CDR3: ASSEFSAAGGYT
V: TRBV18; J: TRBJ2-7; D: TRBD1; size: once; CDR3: ASSHGQVDSYEQY
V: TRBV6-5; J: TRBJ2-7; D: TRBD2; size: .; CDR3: ASSRSGRGNYEQY
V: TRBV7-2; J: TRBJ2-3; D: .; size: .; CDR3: ASSPRGSGRDTQY
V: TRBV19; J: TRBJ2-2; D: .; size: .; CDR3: ASSMGGGPMGTGELF
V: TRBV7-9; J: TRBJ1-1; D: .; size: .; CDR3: ASSELDLLNTEAF
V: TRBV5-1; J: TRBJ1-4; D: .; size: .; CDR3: ASSPGPNVIDEKLF
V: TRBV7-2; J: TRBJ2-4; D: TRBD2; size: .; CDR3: ASSPPSGGTSGRAEY
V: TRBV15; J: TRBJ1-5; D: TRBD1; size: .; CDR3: ATSRGYMGQGDNPQH
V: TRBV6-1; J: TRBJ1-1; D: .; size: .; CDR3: ASSELVLNTEAF
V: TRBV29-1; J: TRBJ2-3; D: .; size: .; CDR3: SVGVGSTDTQY
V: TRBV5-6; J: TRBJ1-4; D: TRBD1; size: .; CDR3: ASSPRQGRSNEKLF
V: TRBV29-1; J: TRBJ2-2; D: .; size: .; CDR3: SVEDGQGNRELF
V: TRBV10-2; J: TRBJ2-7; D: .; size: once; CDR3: ASSEHPYEQY
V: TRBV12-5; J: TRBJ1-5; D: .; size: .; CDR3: ASGLGQYFNQPQH
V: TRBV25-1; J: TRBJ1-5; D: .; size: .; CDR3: ASSEPGFNQPQH
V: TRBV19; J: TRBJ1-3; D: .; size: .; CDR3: ASSMVGNTIY
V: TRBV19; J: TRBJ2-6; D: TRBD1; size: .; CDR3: ASSGQGPGANVLT
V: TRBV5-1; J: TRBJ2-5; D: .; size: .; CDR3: ASSLVGDLGEETQY
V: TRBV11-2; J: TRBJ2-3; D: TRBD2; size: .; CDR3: ASSLIGTSGTDTQY
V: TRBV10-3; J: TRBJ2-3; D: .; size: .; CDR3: AISEGHTDTQY
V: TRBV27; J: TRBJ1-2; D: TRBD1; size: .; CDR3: ASSRIKGGTGTYGYT
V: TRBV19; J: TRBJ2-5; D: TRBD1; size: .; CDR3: ASRATGVETQY
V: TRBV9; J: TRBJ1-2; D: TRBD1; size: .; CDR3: ASSASGGLKTGYT
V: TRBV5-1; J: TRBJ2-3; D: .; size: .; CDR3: ASSPGRGGPDTQY
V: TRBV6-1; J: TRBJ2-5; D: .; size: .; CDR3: ASTLTGFKETQY
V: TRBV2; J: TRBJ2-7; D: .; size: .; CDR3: ASSAHNEQY
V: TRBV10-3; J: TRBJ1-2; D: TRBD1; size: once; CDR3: ATRTGYGYT
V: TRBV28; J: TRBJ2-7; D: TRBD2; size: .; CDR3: ASSFGLAVEQY
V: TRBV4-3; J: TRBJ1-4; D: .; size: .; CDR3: ASSLGPFTANEKLF
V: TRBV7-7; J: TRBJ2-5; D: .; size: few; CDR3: ASSREGDRETQY
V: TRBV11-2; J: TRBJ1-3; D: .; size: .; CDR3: ASSQQGFGNTIY
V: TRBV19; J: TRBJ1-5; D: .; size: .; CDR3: ASTRGVNSNQPQH
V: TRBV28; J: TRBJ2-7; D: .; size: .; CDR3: ASSSRQEAYEQY
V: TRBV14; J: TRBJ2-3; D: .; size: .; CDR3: ASNHQPTDTQY
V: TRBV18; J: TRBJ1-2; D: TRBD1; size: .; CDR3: ASSPGQGGSYGYT
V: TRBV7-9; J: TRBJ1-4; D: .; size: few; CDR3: ASSLGATNEKLF
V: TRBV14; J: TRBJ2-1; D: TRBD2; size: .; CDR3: ASSQLLAGANEQF
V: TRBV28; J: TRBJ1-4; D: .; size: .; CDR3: ASGPGGNFEKLF
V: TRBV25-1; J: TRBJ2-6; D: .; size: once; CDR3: ASSDTFSGANVLT